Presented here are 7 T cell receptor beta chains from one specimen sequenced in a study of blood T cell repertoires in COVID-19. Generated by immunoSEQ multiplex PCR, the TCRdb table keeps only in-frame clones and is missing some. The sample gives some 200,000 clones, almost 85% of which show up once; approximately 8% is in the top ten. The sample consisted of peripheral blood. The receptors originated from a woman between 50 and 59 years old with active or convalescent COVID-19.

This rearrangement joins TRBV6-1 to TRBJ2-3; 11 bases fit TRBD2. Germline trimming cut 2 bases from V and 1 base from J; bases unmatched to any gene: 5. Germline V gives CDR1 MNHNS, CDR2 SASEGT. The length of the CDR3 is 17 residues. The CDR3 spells CASSERPLAGGTDTQYF. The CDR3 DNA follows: TGTGCCAGCAGTGAAAGGCCACTAGCGGGGGGCACAGATACGCAGTATTTT.

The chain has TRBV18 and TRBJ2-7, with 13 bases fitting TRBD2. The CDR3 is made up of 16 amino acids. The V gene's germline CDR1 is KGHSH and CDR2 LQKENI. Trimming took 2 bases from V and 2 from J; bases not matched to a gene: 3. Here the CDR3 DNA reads TGTGCCAGCTCACCAATACTAGCGGGAGGGCCCTACGAGCAGTACTTC. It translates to CASSPILAGGPYEQYF.

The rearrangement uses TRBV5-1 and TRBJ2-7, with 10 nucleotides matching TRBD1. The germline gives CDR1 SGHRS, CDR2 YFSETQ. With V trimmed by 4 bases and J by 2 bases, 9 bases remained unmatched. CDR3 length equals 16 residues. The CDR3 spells CASSVTPGQGPYEQYF. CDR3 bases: TGCGCCAGCAGCGTCACTCCGGGACAGGGGCCCTACGAGCAGTACTTC.

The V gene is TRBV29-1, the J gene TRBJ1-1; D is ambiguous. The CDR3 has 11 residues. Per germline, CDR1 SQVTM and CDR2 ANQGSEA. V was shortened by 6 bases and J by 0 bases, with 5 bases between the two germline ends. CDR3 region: CSVTLNTEAFF. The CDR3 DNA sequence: TGCAGCGTAACATTGAACACTGAAGCTTTCTTT.

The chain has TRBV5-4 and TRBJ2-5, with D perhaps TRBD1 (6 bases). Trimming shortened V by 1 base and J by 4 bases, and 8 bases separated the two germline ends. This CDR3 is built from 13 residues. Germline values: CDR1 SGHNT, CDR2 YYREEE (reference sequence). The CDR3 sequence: CASSLSGAETQYF. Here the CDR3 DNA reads TGTGCCAGCAGCTTGTCAGGGGCAGAGACCCAGTACTTC.

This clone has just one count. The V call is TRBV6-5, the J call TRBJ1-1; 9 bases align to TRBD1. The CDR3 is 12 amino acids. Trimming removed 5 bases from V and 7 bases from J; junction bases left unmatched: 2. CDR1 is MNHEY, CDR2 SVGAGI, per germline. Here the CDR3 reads CASSRQGGEAFF. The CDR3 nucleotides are TGTGCCAGCAGTCGACAGGGGGGTGAAGCTTTCTTT.

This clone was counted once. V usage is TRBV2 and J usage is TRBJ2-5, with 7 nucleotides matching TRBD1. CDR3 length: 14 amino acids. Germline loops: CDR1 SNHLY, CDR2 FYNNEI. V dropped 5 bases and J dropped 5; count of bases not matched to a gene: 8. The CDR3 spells CASSLQGGLETQYF. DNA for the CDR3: TGTGCCAGCAGTCTCCAAGGGGGCCTGGAGACCCAGTACTTC.